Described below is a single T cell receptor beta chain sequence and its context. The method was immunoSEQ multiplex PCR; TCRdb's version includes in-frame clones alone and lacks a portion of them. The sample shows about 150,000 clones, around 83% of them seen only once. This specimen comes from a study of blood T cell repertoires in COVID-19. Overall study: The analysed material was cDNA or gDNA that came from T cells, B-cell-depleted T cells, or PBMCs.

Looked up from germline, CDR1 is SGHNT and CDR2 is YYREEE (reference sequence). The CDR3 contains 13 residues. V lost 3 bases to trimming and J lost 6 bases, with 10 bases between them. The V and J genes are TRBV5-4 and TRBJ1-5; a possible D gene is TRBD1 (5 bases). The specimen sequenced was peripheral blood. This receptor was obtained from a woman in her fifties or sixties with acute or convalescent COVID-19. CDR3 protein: CASSSQAGQPQHF. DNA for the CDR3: TGTGCCAGCAGCTCACAGGCTGGTCAGCCCCAGCATTTT.